The 10 T cell receptor beta chains given below trace back to one sample, sequenced in a study of cytomegalovirus exposure and HLA in healthy donors. PCR employed 60 Vbeta and 13 Jbeta primers. Profiling relied on immunoSEQ multiplex PCR, and the TCRdb table lists in-frame clones only, not all of them. This sample has over 100,000 clones, with 81% found just once. The sequencing sample was made of PBMCs. Receptor source: a woman in her twenties or thirties in good health and CMV-seronegative.

This chain links TRBV18 with TRBJ2-3; TRBD2 matches at 8 bases. The CDR3 is 16 amino acids. CDR1 and CDR2 from the germline V gene are KGHSH and LQKENI. The ends lost 3 bases at V and 3 bases at J; junction bases unmatched: 8. CDR3 DNA: TGTGCCAGCTCACCCCTACTAGCGGCAGGTACAGATACGCAGTATTTT. Its protein product is CASSPLLAAGTDTQYF. The full variable domain, its missing parts supplied by reference TRBV18 and TRBJ2-3, is NAGVMQNPRHLVRRRGQEARLRCSPMKGHSHVYWYRQLPEEGLKFMVYLQKENIIDESGMPKERFSAEFPKEGPSILRIQQVVRGDSAAYFCASSPLLAAGTDTQYFGPGTRLTVL.

The chain has TRBV2 and TRBJ2-7; tentative D call: TRBD2 (5 bases). CDR1 and CDR2 from the germline V gene are SNHLY and FYNNEI. This CDR3 region has 14 residues. Trimming removed 7 bases at V and 2 bases at J, with 15 bases between. Here the CDR3 reads CASKLGEWAYEQYF. DNA of the CDR3: TGTGCCAGCAAGTTGGGAGAGTGGGCCTACGAGCAGTACTTC.

The V gene is TRBV5-6, the J gene TRBJ1-1, with D hard to call. Germline CDR1 reads SGHDT; CDR2 reads YYEEEE. The CDR3 totals 13 residues. Trimming took off 2 bases at V and 0 bases at J, with 5 bases between the two ends. The CDR3: CASSLDLNTEAFF. Here the CDR3 DNA reads TGTGCCAGCAGCTTAGACTTGAACACTGAAGCTTTCTTT.

The chain has TRBV5-6 and TRBJ2-7, with TRBD2 matching over 9 bases. The V segment lost 3 bases and the J segment 12 bases; nucleotides outside the gene matches: 16. This CDR3 contains 15 residues. The germline gives CDR1 SGHDT, CDR2 YYEEEE. CDR3 amino acids: CASSWTRLAASVLYF. The CDR3 bases are TGTGCCAGCAGCTGGACAAGACTAGCGGCCTCAGTCCTGTACTTC.

The V gene is TRBV6-5, the J gene TRBJ1-5; 10 bases line up with TRBD1. This CDR3 has 14 amino acids. From germline, CDR1 is MNHEY and CDR2 SVGAGI. Losses at the gene ends were 10 bases for V and 9 bases for J; bases not matched to a gene: 12. CDR3 sequence: CAKGTGAASWPQHF. The CDR3 DNA sequence: TGTGCCAAAGGGACAGGGGCCGCATCATGGCCCCAGCATTTT.

The V and J genes are TRBV5-8 and TRBJ2-7, with D tentatively TRBD2 (6 bases). The CDR3 covers 15 residues. The germline gives CDR1 SGHTS, CDR2 YDEGEE. The V gene lost 1 base and the J gene lost 2 bases, with 13 bases spanning the gap. In nucleotides, the CDR3 is TGTGCCAGCAGCTTGATTCTAGCGAACACCTACGAGCAGTACTTC. Its translation is CASSLILANTYEQYF.

V usage is TRBV2 and J usage is TRBJ2-1; TRBD1 matches at 9 bases. V shed 1 base, J shed 0 bases, and the junction held 7 bases outside the gene matches. This CDR3 spans 18 amino acids. The germline V gene encodes CDR1 SNHLY and CDR2 FYNNEI. CDR3 in DNA: TGTGCCAGCAGTGAAGGGGGACAGGGCTCGAGCTCCTACAATGAGCAGTTCTTC. The encoded protein is CASSEGGQGSSSYNEQFF.

J is TRBJ1-1 and V is TRBV27, with TRBD1 as a possible D gene (5 bases). Germline V gives CDR1 MNHEY, CDR2 SMNVEV (reference sequence). The CDR3 length is 16 residues. Trimming took 1 base from V and 8 from J, leaving 20 bases between them. The CDR3 loop is CASSLWTGGVSSEAFF. The CDR3 DNA follows: TGTGCCAGCAGTTTATGGACTGGGGGGGTTTCGTCAGAAGCTTTCTTT.

V usage is TRBV5-6 and J usage is TRBJ1-1; D may be TRBD1 (6 bases). The germline CDR1 and CDR2 sequences are SGHDT and YYEEEE. V was cut by 1 base and J by 1 base, with 8 bases left in between. The CDR3 covers 14 residues. This CDR3 is CASSLSRGNTEAFF. The CDR3 DNA is TGTGCCAGCAGCTTGTCCAGGGGGAACACTGAAGCTTTCTTT.

This sequence joins TRBV4-2 and TRBJ1-2; tentative D call: TRBD1 (6 bases). This CDR3 comprises 16 residues. Germline CDR1 reads LGHNA; CDR2 reads YNFKEQ. V lost 3 bases and J 1 base, leaving 15 bases between the germline ends. For the CDR3, the DNA is TGTGCCAGCAGCCAGAACCCGGACAGTATTAACTATGGCTACACCTTC. It specifies CASSQNPDSINYGYTF.